Sequencing of this T cell receptor beta chain was carried out in a study of CD8 T cells in Susac syndrome. Random hexamers were used to reverse transcribe an amount of about 0.45 to 1 ug RNA. Across 54 Vbeta and 13 Jbeta, TCR beta CDR3 was amplified with immunoSEQ multiplex PCR. TCRdb ran MiXCR on the immunoSEQ multiplex PCR reads and lists one entry per CDR3 protein. The table has about 190,000 distinct CDR3 sequences, approximately 93% seen once. The CDR3 covers 14 residues. In germline, CDR1 is SGHRS, CDR2 YFSETQ. Trimming removed 1 base from V and 6 bases from J, with 10 bases in between. The material sequenced was CD4+ T cells from PBMCs. The V gene is TRBV5-1, the J gene TRBJ2-2; D is ambiguous. The receptor comes from a human donor in good health. Written as DNA, the CDR3 is TGCGCCAGCAGCTTGAGGCAGGTGTCCGGGGAGCTGTTTTTT. Amino acid sequence: CASSLRQVSGELFF.